This T cell receptor beta chain was sequenced in a study of T cells in Graves' hyperthyroidism and ophthalmopathy. Study-wide results and caveats: By a 13 V-J model, ophthalmopathy was set apart from stable hyperthyroidism.

The CDR3 is 15 amino acids. CDR1 and CDR2 (germline): SQVTM, ANQGSEA. Trimming cost V 0 bases and J 4 bases; bases outside gene matches: 3. Amplified TCR beta CDR3 regions derived from RNA transcripts. With the HTBI primer set, the TCR CDR3 went through a first round of RT-PCR. TCRdb ran MiXCR on the multiplex PCR reads and lists one entry per CDR3 protein. The sample has 700,000 or so distinct CDR3 sequences, 13% to 15% seen once. In this sample, this clonotype turned up many times. The antigen remains undetermined. 10 ml fresh peripheral blood yielded the PBMCs. Sequencing used blood. The TCR comes from a woman aged 45-60 years with Graves' ophthalmopathy. J is TRBJ2-5 and V is TRBV29-1, with 12 bases aligning to TRBD2. As DNA, the CDR3 is TGCAGCGTTGAAGATGAGGGACTAGCGGGAGAGACCCAGTACTTC. Protein sequence: CSVEDEGLAGETQYF.